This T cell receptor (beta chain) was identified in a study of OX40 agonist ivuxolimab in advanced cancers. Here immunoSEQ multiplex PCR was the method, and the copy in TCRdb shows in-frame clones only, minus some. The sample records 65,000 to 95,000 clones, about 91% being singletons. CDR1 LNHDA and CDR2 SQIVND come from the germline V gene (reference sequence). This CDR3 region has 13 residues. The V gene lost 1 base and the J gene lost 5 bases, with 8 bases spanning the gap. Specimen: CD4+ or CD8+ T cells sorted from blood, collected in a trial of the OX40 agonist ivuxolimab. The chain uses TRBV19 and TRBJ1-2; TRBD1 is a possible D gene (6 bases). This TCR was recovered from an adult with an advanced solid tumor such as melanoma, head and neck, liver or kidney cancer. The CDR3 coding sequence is TGTGCCAGTAGTATAGGGACAGAGTATGGCTACACCTTC. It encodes CASSIGTEYGYTF.